This T cell receptor beta chain was sequenced in a study of T cell changes during pregnancy in multiple sclerosis. Here immunoSEQ multiplex PCR was the method, and the copy in TCRdb shows in-frame clones only, minus some. The sample lists tens of thousands of clones; 92% were seen once. The germline CDR1 and CDR2 sequences are SGHAT and FQNNGV. Trimming shortened V by 6 bases and J by 0 bases, and 15 bases separated the two germline ends. This CDR3 region has 16 residues. The specimen was peripheral blood, collected in the second trimester of pregnancy. This chain links TRBV11-2 with TRBJ2-1; a weak D match, TRBD2 (8 bases). The sequence derives from a female donor in good health, enrolled as a control in a pregnancy study. CDR3 region: CASSLRGDSSYNEQFF. CDR3 in DNA: TGTGCCAGCAGTTTGCGGGGGGACAGCTCCTACAATGAGCAGTTCTTC.